The 20 T cell receptor beta chains listed next were all sequenced from one sample in a study of T cell responses to AZD1222 COVID-19 vaccine listed by TCRdb under 2021. The protocol used for the library was the immunoSEQ multiplex PCR assay. The source is immuneACCESS, and TCRdb retained only in-frame sequences with V and J called. Part of the clones is not carried over; for the studies checked, unresolved V genes explain less than half of this, and the remainder is unexplained. The sample table records around 6,000 clones; more than 75% of these occur just once. 15% of the sample lies in the top ten. The time point label, read with the paper, signifies: about 28 days (+/-7) after the second vaccine dose. The source material was peripheral blood, sampled 28 days after the second AZD1222 dose. Source of these receptors: an adult who received the AZD1222 COVID-19 vaccine.

The chain uses TRBV12-3 or TRBV12-4 and TRBJ2-5; TRBD2 agrees at 11 bases. This CDR3 is built from 13 residues. Trimming took 7 bases from V and 5 from J; bases not matched to a gene: 3. CDR3 sequence (DNA): TGTGCCAGCAAAGTAGCGGGAGGGGAGACCCAGTACTTC. Translated, it gives CASKVAGGETQYF.

This sequence joins TRBV5-1 and TRBJ2-5; D is possibly TRBD2 (5 bases). The CDR3 is made up of 15 amino acids. V was shortened by 4 bases and J by 7 bases, with 20 bases between the two germline ends. Germline CDR1 is SGHRS and CDR2 is YFSETQ. The CDR3 reads CASSPTDSVVRTQYF. CDR3 sequence (DNA): TGCGCCAGCAGCCCGACGGATAGCGTCGTACGGACCCAGTACTTC.

The gene calls are TRBV5-4 and TRBJ1-2; possibly TRBD1 for D (6 bases). Trimming left V 0 bases short and J 6 bases short, with 15 bases between. Germline V lookup: CDR1 SGHNT, CDR2 YYREEE (reference sequence). This CDR3 has 15 amino acids. The CDR3 DNA reads as TGTGCCAGCAGCTTGGGGGGCAGGGGAAGTAATGGCTACACCTTC. Translation: CASSLGGRGSNGYTF.

The chain links TRBV4-2 to TRBJ1-2; tentative D call: TRBD1 (5 bases). The CDR3 sequence is 14 residues long. V was shortened by 6 bases and J by 9 bases, with 20 bases between the two germline ends. The germline V gene encodes CDR1 LGHNA and CDR2 YNFKEQ. Written as DNA, the CDR3 is TGTGCCAGCAGAGCGGTGGGGCGGGGCAGGAGCTACACCTTC. Residues: CASRAVGRGRSYTF.

This sequence joins TRBV5-4 and TRBJ2-1, with D perhaps matching TRBD1 or TRBD2 (5 bases each). Deletions cut 6 bases from V and 9 bases from J, with 19 bases between. Germline V CDR1 and CDR2: SGHNT, YYREEE (reference sequence). This CDR3 spans 14 amino acids. The CDR3 region has the DNA TGTGCCAGCATCCTAAAACCGGGACGGGGTGAGCAGTTCTTC. This sequence encodes CASILKPGRGEQFF.

The chain couples TRBV7-9 to TRBJ2-2, with D maybe TRBD2 (5 bases). Trimming removed 2 bases from V and 3 bases from J, with 10 bases in between. Per the germline V gene, CDR1 is SEHNR and CDR2 is FQNEAQ (reference sequence). The CDR3 has 15 amino acids. CDR3 nucleotides: TGTGCCAGCAGCTTAACCGGGGTCGACACCGGGGAGCTGTTTTTT. Amino acids: CASSLTGVDTGELFF.

This chain joins TRBV5-1 and TRBJ2-7; D tentatively reads TRBD1 or TRBD2 (6 bases each). V lost 0 bases to trimming and J lost 5 bases, with 12 bases between them. The CDR3 runs to 14 residues. Germline CDR1 and CDR2: SGHRS and YFSETQ. As DNA, the CDR3 is TGCGCCAGCAGCTTGGGAGGAAGGGGGGACGAGCAGTACGTC. As protein: CASSLGGRGDEQYV.

This chain links TRBV11-2 with TRBJ2-5; D not resolved. CDR3 length equals 12 residues. Germline V gene data show CDR1 as SGHAT and CDR2 as FQNNGV. The germline V and J ends were trimmed by 1 base and 1 base, with 1 base remaining between them. The CDR3 coding sequence is TGTGCCAGCAGCTTAGGCCAAGAGACCCAGTACTTC. Its protein is CASSLGQETQYF.

The chain joins TRBV30 to TRBJ1-1; D is perhaps TRBD1 (5 bases). V was cut by 3 bases and J by 3 bases, with 11 bases left in between. Germline V CDR1 and CDR2: GTSNPN, SVGIG (reference sequence). The CDR3 contains 13 residues. The chain's CDR3 is CAWRPGSYTEAFF. The CDR3, as DNA: TGTGCCTGGAGGCCAGGGAGTTACACTGAAGCTTTCTTT.

Here the CDR3 reads CASSLVEGPSGAFF. CDR3 nucleotide sequence: TGTGCCAGCAGCTTAGTGGAGGGTCCTTCAGGAGCTTTCTTT. The rearrangement joins TRBV7-2 to TRBJ1-1, with D unresolved. The V end was cut by 1 base, the J end by 10 bases, with 16 bases between. From germline, CDR1 is SGHTA and CDR2 FQGNSA. CDR3 length: 14 amino acids.

V usage is TRBV27 and J usage is TRBJ1-2; D is perhaps TRBD1 (5 bases). The CDR3 spans 13 residues. Germline V gene data show CDR1 as MNHEY and CDR2 as SMNVEV (reference sequence). Trimming shortened V by 11 bases and J by 2 bases, and 15 bases separated the two germline ends. This CDR3 is CASQEGPNYGYTF. The CDR3 DNA sequence: TGTGCCTCGCAGGAGGGACCCAACTATGGCTACACCTTC.

This chain connects TRBV18 to TRBJ2-3; weak D call: TRBD2 (6 bases). Germline CDR1 and CDR2: KGHSH and LQKENI. This CDR3 contains 14 residues. V gave up 2 bases and J gave up 1 base, with 7 bases separating them. CDR3 sequence reads: CASSPASGTDTQYF. The CDR3 region has the DNA TGTGCCAGCTCACCAGCTAGCGGCACAGATACGCAGTATTTT.

The rearrangement uses TRBV27 and TRBJ2-3, with 9 bases that match TRBD1. The J segment lost 1 base and the V segment lost 6 bases, leaving 2 bases of the junction unmatched. Germline loops: CDR1 MNHEY, CDR2 SMNVEV (reference sequence). This CDR3 is built from 14 residues. CDR3 amino acids: CASRWDRGTDTQYF. The CDR3 DNA reads as TGTGCCAGCAGATGGGACAGGGGCACAGATACGCAGTATTTT.

The chain carries TRBV19 and TRBJ2-6, with 7 positions matching TRBD2. Germline-derived CDR1 and CDR2 are LNHDA and SQIVND (reference sequence). V dropped 8 bases and J dropped 3; count of bases not matched to a gene: 13. This CDR3 contains 17 residues. This CDR3 reads CASFAGDWFGGANVLTF. Written as DNA, the CDR3 is TGTGCCAGTTTCGCGGGAGATTGGTTTGGTGGGGCCAACGTCCTGACTTTC.

This clone was recorded once. The genes are TRBV28 and TRBJ1-4; 8 nucleotides line up with TRBD1. V lost 6 bases to trimming and J lost 6 bases; unmatched junction nucleotides: 9. The CDR3 spans 15 residues. CDR1 is MDHEN, CDR2 SYDVKM, per germline. The CDR3 nucleotides read TGTGCCAGCAGCCCTGGGGGGACAGGAGATGAAAAACTGTTTTTT. It codes for CASSPGGTGDEKLFF.

This rearrangement joins TRBV5-6 to TRBJ1-6, with D possibly TRBD1 on 5 matching bases. This CDR3 spans 15 amino acids. Germline V CDR1 and CDR2: SGHDT, YYEEEE. V shed 1 base and J shed 4 bases, with 9 bases lying between them. The CDR3 nucleotides are TGTGCCAGCAGCTTGTTGGGGGATTATAATTCACCCCTCCACTTT. Protein sequence: CASSLLGDYNSPLHF.

The rearrangement links TRBV4-1 to TRBJ1-1; D is unclear. This CDR3 region has 14 residues. CDR1 and CDR2 from the germline V gene are MGHRA and YSYEKL. V lost 0 bases and J lost 1, with 6 bases in between. The CDR3 nucleotides read TGCGCCAGCAGCCAAGATGCAGGGAACACTGAAGCTTTCTTT. Amino acid sequence: CASSQDAGNTEAFF.

V gene TRBV7-9 combines with J gene TRBJ1-2, with 7 nucleotides matching TRBD1. Trimming took 6 bases from V and 4 from J; bases not matched to a gene: 11. This CDR3 is built from 15 residues. CDR1 and CDR2 from the germline V gene are SEHNR and FQNEAQ (reference sequence). The CDR3 reads CASRPGGGMGYGYTF. The CDR3 region has the DNA TGTGCCAGCAGGCCCGGAGGGGGCATGGGCTATGGCTACACCTTC.

The V call is TRBV7-5, the J call TRBJ2-7. TRBV7-5 is assigned pseudogene status. The CDR3 is made up of 13 amino acids. In DNA form, the CDR3 reads TGTGCCAGAAGCCTCGATAATACCTACGAGCAGTACGTC. This sequence encodes CARSLDNTYEQYV.

This chain connects TRBV5-1 to TRBJ1-1; D perhaps matches TRBD1 (6 bases). The length of the CDR3 is 15 residues. CDR1 and CDR2 (germline): SGHRS, YFSETQ. Trimming pared 3 bases from V and 4 bases from J, leaving 16 bases between. CDR3 nucleotides: TGCGCCAGCAGCTCTGGACAGCGAAAAGGCACTGAAGCTTTCTTT. Residues: CASSSGQRKGTEAFF.